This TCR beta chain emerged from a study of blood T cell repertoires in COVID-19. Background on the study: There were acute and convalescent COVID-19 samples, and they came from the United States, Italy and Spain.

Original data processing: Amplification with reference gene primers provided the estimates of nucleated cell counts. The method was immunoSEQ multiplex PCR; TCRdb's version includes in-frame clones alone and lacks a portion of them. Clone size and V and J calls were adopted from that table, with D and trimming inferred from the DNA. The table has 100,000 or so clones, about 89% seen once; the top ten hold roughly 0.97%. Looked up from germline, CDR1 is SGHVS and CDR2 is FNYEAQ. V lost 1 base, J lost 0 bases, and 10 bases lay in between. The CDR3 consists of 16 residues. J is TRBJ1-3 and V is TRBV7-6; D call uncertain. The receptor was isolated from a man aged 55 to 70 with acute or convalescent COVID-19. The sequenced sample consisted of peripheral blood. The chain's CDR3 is CASSLGGSASGNTIYF. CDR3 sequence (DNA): TGTGCCAGCAGCTTAGGAGGATCGGCCTCTGGAAACACCATATATTTT.